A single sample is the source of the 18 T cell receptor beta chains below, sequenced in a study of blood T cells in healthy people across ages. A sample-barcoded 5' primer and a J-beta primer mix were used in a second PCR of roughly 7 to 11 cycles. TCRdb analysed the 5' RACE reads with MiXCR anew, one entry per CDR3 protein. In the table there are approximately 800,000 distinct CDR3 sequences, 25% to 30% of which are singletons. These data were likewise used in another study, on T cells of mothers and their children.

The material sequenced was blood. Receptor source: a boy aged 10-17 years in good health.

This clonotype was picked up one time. The CDR3 reads CSAIVLTSGGTGELFF. DNA of the CDR3: TGCAGTGCTATCGTCCTTACTAGCGGGGGGACCGGGGAGCTGTTTTTT. V and J are TRBV20-1 and TRBJ2-2, with TRBD2 matching 12 bases. Germline-derived CDR1 and CDR2 are DFQATT and SNEGSKA (reference sequence). This CDR3 comprises 16 residues. Unmatched junction bases numbered 8, after V lost 4 bases and J lost 5 bases.

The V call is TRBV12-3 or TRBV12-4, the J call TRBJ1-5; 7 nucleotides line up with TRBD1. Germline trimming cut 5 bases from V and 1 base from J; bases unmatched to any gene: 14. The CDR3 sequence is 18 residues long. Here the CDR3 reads CASSPTRHRGFSNQPQHF. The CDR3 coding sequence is TGTGCCAGCAGTCCCACACGACACAGGGGATTCAGCAATCAGCCCCAGCATTTT.

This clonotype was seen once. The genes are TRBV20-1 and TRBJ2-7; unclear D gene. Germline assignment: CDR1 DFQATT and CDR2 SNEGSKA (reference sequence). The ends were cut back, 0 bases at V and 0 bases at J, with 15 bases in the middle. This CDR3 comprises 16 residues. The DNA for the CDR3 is TGCAGTGCTAGAGATCGGAGAGACGGCAGCTCCTACGAGCAGTACTTC. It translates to CSARDRRDGSSYEQYF.

The CDR3 nucleotides read TGTGCCACCAGTGAGTATGGACAGCATCTAGCCAAAAACATTCAGTACTTC. It is translated as CATSEYGQHLAKNIQYF. V and J are TRBV24-1 and TRBJ2-4; maybe TRBD1 (6 bases). V lost 4 bases and J lost 0, with 15 bases in between. This CDR3 has 17 residues. Germline V CDR1 and CDR2: KGHDR, SFDVKD.

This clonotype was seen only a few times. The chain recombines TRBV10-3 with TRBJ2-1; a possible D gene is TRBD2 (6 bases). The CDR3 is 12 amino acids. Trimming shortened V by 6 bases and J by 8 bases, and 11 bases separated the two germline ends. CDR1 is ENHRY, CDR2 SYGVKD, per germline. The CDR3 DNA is TGTGCCATCAGGTGGGACTTGTATGAGCAGTTCTTC. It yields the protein CAIRWDLYEQFF.

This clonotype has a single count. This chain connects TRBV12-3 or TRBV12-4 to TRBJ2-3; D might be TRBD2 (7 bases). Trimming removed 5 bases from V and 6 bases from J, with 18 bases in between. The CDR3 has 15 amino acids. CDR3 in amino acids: CASSAHAGAGDTQYF. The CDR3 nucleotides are TGTGCCAGCAGTGCCCATGCGGGGGCGGGGGATACGCAGTATTTT.

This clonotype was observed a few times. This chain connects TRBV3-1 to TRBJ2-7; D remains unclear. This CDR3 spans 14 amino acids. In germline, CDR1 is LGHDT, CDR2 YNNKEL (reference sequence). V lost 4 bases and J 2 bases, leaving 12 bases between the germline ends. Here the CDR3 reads CASSPVRAAYEQYF. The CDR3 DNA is TGTGCCAGCAGCCCTGTGCGCGCCGCCTACGAGCAGTACTTC.

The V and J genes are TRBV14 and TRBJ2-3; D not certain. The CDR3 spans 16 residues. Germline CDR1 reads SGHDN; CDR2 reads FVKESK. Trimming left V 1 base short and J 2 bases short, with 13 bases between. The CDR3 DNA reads TGTGCCAGCAGCCAAGTCGACACCTACCTCACAGATACGCAGTATTTT. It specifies CASSQVDTYLTDTQYF.

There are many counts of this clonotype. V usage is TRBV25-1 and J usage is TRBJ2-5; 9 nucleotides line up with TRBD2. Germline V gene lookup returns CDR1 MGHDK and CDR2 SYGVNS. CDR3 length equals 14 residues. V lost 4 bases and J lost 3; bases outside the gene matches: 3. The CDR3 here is CASSAASGEETQYF. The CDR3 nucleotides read TGTGCCAGCAGTGCGGCTAGCGGGGAAGAGACCCAGTACTTC.

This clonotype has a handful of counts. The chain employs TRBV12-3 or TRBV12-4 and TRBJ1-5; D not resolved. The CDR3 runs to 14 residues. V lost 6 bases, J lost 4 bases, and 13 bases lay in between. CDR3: CASRETGKNQPQHF. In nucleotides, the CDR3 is TGTGCCAGCAGAGAGACCGGGAAAAATCAGCCCCAGCATTTT.

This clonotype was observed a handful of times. CDR3 DNA: TGTGCCAGCAGCTCATCCGGGACTAGCAGTCTAGAGACCCAGTACTTC. Its translation is CASSSSGTSSLETQYF. The chain carries TRBV9 and TRBJ2-5; 9 nucleotides align to TRBD2. Germline V gene lookup returns CDR1 SGDLS and CDR2 YYNGEE. The V gene end was trimmed by 4 bases and the J gene end by 4 bases; junction bases not matched to a gene: 11. The CDR3 has 16 residues. Full variable domain (remainder filled in from reference TRBV9 and TRBJ2-5): DSGVTQTPKHLITATGQRVTLRCSPRSGDLSVYWYQQSLDQGLQFLIQYYNGEERAKGNILERFSAQQFPDLHSELNLSSLELGDSALYFCASSSSGTSSLETQYFGPGTRLLVL.

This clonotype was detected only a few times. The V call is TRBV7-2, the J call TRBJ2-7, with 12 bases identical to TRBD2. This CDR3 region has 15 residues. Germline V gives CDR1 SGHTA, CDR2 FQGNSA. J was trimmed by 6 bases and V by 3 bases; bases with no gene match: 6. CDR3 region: CASSFRTSGAAEQYF. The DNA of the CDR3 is TGTGCCAGCAGCTTTAGGACTAGCGGGGCGGCCGAGCAGTACTTC.

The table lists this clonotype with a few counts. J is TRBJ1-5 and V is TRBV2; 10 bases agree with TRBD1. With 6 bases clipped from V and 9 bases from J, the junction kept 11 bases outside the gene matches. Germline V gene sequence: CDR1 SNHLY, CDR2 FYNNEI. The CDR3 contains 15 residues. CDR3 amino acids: CASSLTGGAALPQHF. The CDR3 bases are TGTGCCAGCAGCTTGACAGGGGGCGCAGCCTTGCCCCAGCATTTT.

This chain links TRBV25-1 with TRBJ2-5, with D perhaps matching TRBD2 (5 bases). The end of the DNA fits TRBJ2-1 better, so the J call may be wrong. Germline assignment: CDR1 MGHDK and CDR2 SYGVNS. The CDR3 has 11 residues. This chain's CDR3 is CATRRDNEQFF. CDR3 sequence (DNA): TGTGCCACAAGGCGGGACAATGAGCAGTTCTTC.

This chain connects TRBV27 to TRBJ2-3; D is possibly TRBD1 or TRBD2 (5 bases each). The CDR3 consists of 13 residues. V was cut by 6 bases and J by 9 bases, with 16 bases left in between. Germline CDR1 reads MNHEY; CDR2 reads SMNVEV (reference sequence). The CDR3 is CASSLGPSNTQYF. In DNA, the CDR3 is TGTGCCAGCAGCTTGGGACCTTCCAACACGCAGTATTTT.

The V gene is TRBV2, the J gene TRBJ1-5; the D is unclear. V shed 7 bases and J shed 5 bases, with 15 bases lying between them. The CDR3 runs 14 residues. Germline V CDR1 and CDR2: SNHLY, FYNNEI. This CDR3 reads CASNRGGRDQPQHF. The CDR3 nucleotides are TGTGCCAGCAACCGGGGAGGGCGGGATCAGCCCCAGCATTTT.

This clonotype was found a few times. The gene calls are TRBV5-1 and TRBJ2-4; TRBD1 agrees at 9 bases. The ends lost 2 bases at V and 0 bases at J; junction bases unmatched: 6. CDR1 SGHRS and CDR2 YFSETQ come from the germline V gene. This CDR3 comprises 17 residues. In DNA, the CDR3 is TGCGCCAGCAGCTTTGGGACAGGGCCCATAGCCAAAAACATTCAGTACTTC. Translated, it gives CASSFGTGPIAKNIQYF.

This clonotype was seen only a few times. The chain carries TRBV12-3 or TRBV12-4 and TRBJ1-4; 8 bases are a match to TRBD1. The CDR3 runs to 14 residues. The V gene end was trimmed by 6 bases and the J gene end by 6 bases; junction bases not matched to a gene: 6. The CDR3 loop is CASRGTGGDEKLFF. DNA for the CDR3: TGTGCCAGCAGGGGGACAGGAGGTGATGAAAAACTGTTTTTT.